The 8 T cell receptor beta chains presented below share a single source sample, sequenced in a study of T cells in Graves' hyperthyroidism and ophthalmopathy. The investigators amplified TCR beta CDR3 regions from RNA transcripts. Researchers ran a first-round RT-PCR on the TCR CDR3 using the HTBI primer set. TCRdb recomputed calls from the multiplex PCR reads with MiXCR, one row per CDR3 protein. In the table there are approximately 690,000 distinct CDR3 sequences, roughly 15% of which are singletons. Sequenced sample: blood. These TCRs come from a woman between 50 and 59 years old with Graves' ophthalmopathy.

This clonotype was detected once. The chain is built from TRBV11-3 and TRBJ2-2; tentative D call: TRBD1 (6 bases). Trimming removed 5 bases at V and 5 bases at J, with 15 bases between. The CDR3 is 15 amino acids. Germline assignment: CDR1 SGHNT and CDR2 YENEEA. The CDR3 reads CASSPRQDETGELFF. The CDR3, as DNA: TGTGCCAGCAGCCCCCGACAGGATGAGACCGGGGAGCTGTTTTTT.

This clonotype was counted many times. This sequence joins TRBV12-3 or TRBV12-4 and TRBJ2-3, with 7 bases matching TRBD1. V dropped 7 bases and J dropped 0; count of bases not matched to a gene: 7. CDR3 size: 15 residues. The CDR3 region is CASTLGDRSTDTQYF. CDR3 in DNA: TGTGCCAGCACCCTGGGGGACAGAAGCACAGATACGCAGTATTTT.

In this sample, this clonotype turned up many times. The chain links TRBV12-3 or TRBV12-4 to TRBJ2-7; D is ambiguous. Trimming left V 2 bases short and J 4 bases short, with 9 bases between. The CDR3 totals 13 residues. CDR3 in DNA: TGTGCCAGCAGTTTAAACGCAGCTTACGAGCAGTACTTC. Residues: CASSLNAAYEQYF.

At least ten counts were recorded for this clonotype. This rearrangement joins TRBV27 to TRBJ2-7; TRBD2 matches at 11 bases. In germline, CDR1 is MNHEY, CDR2 SMNVEV (reference sequence). The CDR3 spans 18 residues. With V trimmed by 2 bases and J by 1 base, 10 bases remained unmatched. CDR3 coding DNA: TGTGCCAGCAGTTTAACGGGACTAGCGGAAACAAAATCCTACGAGCAGTACTTC. Translated: CASSLTGLAETKSYEQYF.

This clonotype has ten or more counts. V is TRBV20-1 and J is TRBJ1-2, with unresolved D. The germline V and J ends were trimmed by 3 bases and 3 bases, with 11 bases remaining between them. CDR1 DFQATT and CDR2 SNEGSKA come from the germline V gene (reference sequence). This CDR3 comprises 13 residues. The CDR3 loop reads CSASYPEHYGYTF. The DNA of the CDR3 is TGCAGTGCTAGCTATCCGGAGCACTATGGCTACACCTTC.

This clonotype was counted at least ten times. J is TRBJ2-7 and V is TRBV6-2 or TRBV6-3; tentatively, D is TRBD2 (5 bases). Germline loops: CDR1 MNHEY, CDR2 SVGEGT. V was cut by 3 bases and J by 3 bases, with 12 bases left in between. The CDR3 has 14 residues. The DNA for the CDR3 is TGTGCCAGCAGTTATCGGGATCCTAACTACGAGCAGTACTTC. This gives the protein CASSYRDPNYEQYF.

This clonotype came up a few times. The chain joins TRBV29-1 to TRBJ2-3; 7 positions agree with TRBD2. CDR3 length: 15 amino acids. The germline V gene has CDR1 SQVTM and CDR2 ANQGSEA. V shed 5 bases, J shed 2 bases, and the junction held 10 bases outside the gene matches. DNA of the CDR3: TGCAGCGTTCAGAAGGGGCTAGCGGCCACAGATACGCAGTATTTT. Translated, it gives CSVQKGLAATDTQYF.

Notes on this clonotype: Given a much more abundant clone one base away, this may be a read error. V is TRBV29-1 and J is TRBJ1-2; D uncertain. Germline lookup yields CDR1 SQVTM and CDR2 ANQGSEA. Deletions cut 1 base from V and 7 bases from J, with 19 bases between. This CDR3 region has 15 residues. The chain's CDR3 is CSVEAGSPTGSGYTF. The CDR3 coding sequence is TGCAGCGTTGAAGCAGGTTCCCCCACCGGGAGTGGCTACACCTTC.